The 19 T cell receptor beta chains given below trace back to one sample, sequenced in a study of blood T cell repertoires in COVID-19. Sequencing was performed with immunoSEQ multiplex PCR; in TCRdb, only in-frame clones are kept and a portion is missing. This sample has about 65,000 clones; about 81% occur once, and the top ten carry about 15%. Material: peripheral blood. These receptors originate from a man older than 75 with acute or convalescent COVID-19.

The chain is built from TRBV11-2 and TRBJ1-1; 10 positions agree with TRBD1. CDR1 and CDR2 from the germline V gene are SGHAT and FQNNGV. The junction had 12 bases not matched to a gene; V was cut back by 4 bases and J by 1 base. The CDR3 sequence is 18 residues long. In DNA form, the CDR3 reads TGTGCCAGCAGCTCCTCCGGGACAGGGGTTAGGGGGAACACTGAAGCTTTCTTT. This sequence encodes CASSSSGTGVRGNTEAFF. Together with reference TRBV11-2 and TRBJ1-1, the CDR3 gives the full variable domain: EAGVAQSPRYKIIEKRQSVAFWCNPISGHATLYWYQQILGQGPKLLIQFQNNGVVDDSQLPKDRFSAERLKGVDSTLKIQPAKLEDSAVYLCASSSSGTGVRGNTEAFFGQGTRLTVV.

The chain employs TRBV5-1 and TRBJ1-1; D perhaps matches TRBD1 (6 bases). CDR1 and CDR2 from the germline V gene are SGHRS and YFSETQ. The length of the CDR3 is 15 residues. V was shortened by 3 bases and J by 4 bases, with 16 bases between the two germline ends. CDR3 sequence: CASSSDRGRGTEAFF. DNA of the CDR3: TGCGCCAGCAGCTCGGATCGGGGCAGGGGCACTGAAGCTTTCTTT. Full variable domain (outside the CDR3, taken from reference TRBV5-1 and TRBJ1-1): KAGVTQTPRYLIKTRGQQVTLSCSPISGHRSVSWYQQTPGQGLQFLFEYFSETQRNKGNFPGRFSGRQFSNSRSEMNVSTLELGDSALYLCASSSDRGRGTEAFFGQGTRLTVV.

The CDR3 nucleotides read TGTGCCTGGAGTGTATCAGGTAGCGAGCAGTACTTC. Its translation is CAWSVSGSEQYF. The chain couples TRBV30 to TRBJ2-7; no reliable D call. This CDR3 has 12 amino acids. Germline CDR1 and CDR2: GTSNPN and SVGIG (reference sequence). The V gene lost 0 bases and the J gene lost 6 bases, with 9 bases spanning the gap.

V and J are TRBV19 and TRBJ2-3, with 11 bases that match TRBD2. V shed 3 bases, J shed 6 bases, and the junction held 8 bases outside the gene matches. There are 16 residues in the CDR3. Germline loops: CDR1 LNHDA, CDR2 SQIVND (reference sequence). The CDR3 coding sequence is TGTGCCAGTAGTATGCCGCTAGCGGGGGGAGCGGATACGCAGTATTTT. It encodes CASSMPLAGGADTQYF.

The rearrangement uses TRBV5-6 and TRBJ1-5; D is possibly TRBD1 (5 bases). V was cut by 0 bases and J by 7 bases, with 14 bases left in between. Germline CDR1 reads SGHDT; CDR2 reads YYEEEE. This CDR3 has 15 residues. CDR3: CASSLGGGNTQPQHF. CDR3 nucleotides: TGTGCCAGCAGCTTGGGGGGGGGAAATACGCAGCCCCAGCATTTT.

This chain joins TRBV2 and TRBJ1-2; 8 bases map to TRBD1. V lost 8 bases, J lost 4 bases, and 18 bases stayed unmatched. CDR1 and CDR2 (germline): SNHLY, FYNNEI. The CDR3 runs to 17 residues. In DNA, the CDR3 is TGTGCCAGCTCGGCCGGGGACAGGTCCTTTGCTGGCTATGGCTACACCTTC. Its translation is CASSAGDRSFAGYGYTF.

The gene calls are TRBV5-4 and TRBJ1-2; TRBD1 matches 10 bases. Germline V CDR1 and CDR2: SGHNT, YYREEE (reference sequence). Trimming at V came to 4 bases and at J to 0 bases, leaving 9 bases not matched to a gene. This CDR3 comprises 17 residues. CDR3 region: CASSPGTGAQANYGYTF. The CDR3 region has the DNA TGTGCCAGCAGCCCCGGGACAGGGGCTCAAGCTAACTATGGCTACACCTTC.

This clone was picked up one time. The rearrangement uses TRBV7-2 and TRBJ1-1, with 7 bases fitting TRBD1. CDR1 is SGHTA and CDR2 is FQGNSA in the germline V gene. The CDR3 contains 15 residues. V lost 6 bases, J lost 2 bases, and 9 bases stayed unmatched. In nucleotides, the CDR3 is TGTGCCAGCAGACCCCGACAGGGATTTAACACTGAAGCTTTCTTT. Translation gives CASRPRQGFNTEAFF.

The chain couples TRBV4-2 to TRBJ2-3, with 8 positions matching TRBD2. V trimming: 4 bases; J trimming: 0 bases; junction bases outside the gene matches: 3. The CDR3 runs to 15 residues. Germline V gene sequence: CDR1 LGHNA, CDR2 YNFKEQ. The chain's CDR3 is CASSPRGGSTDTQYF. The CDR3 nucleotides read TGTGCCAGCAGCCCCCGGGGGGGAAGCACAGATACGCAGTATTTT.

The CDR3 sequence is CASSYSGAGYTGELFF. CDR3 nucleotides: TGTGCCAGCAGTTACTCGGGAGCGGGGTACACCGGGGAGCTGTTTTTT. This sequence joins TRBV6-5 and TRBJ2-2; 7 bases line up with TRBD2. V lost 0 bases, J lost 3 bases, and 4 bases stayed unmatched. Germline V gene sequence: CDR1 MNHEY, CDR2 SVGAGI. The CDR3 sequence is 16 residues long.

As to this clone: No DNA is shown, since the ends of the CDR3 on it are uncertain; the CDR3 is the one TCRdb lists. V is TRBV21-1 and J is TRBJ2-3; TRBD2 is the table's D call, not checked against the DNA. TRBV21-1 is given as a pseudogene. A total of 16 residues make up the CDR3, ends included. The CDR3 loop reads CASSKGVGLGTDTQYF.

V and J are TRBV27 and TRBJ2-7, with 9 bases that match TRBD1. The CDR3 runs to 15 residues. With 4 bases clipped from V and 5 bases from J, the junction kept 9 bases outside the gene matches. Germline V gives CDR1 MNHEY, CDR2 SMNVEV (reference sequence). The CDR3 here is CASSYTGQGHHEQYF. DNA of the CDR3: TGTGCCAGCAGTTATACGGGACAGGGACACCACGAGCAGTACTTC.

The DNA of the CDR3 is TGTGCCAGCAGCTCCCGAGGGGGCTTCGAAGAGACCCAGTACTTC. It encodes CASSSRGGFEETQYF. The chain joins TRBV7-9 to TRBJ2-5; 7 positions agree with TRBD1. Losses at the gene ends were 4 bases for V and 3 bases for J; bases not matched to a gene: 8. The CDR3 has 15 residues. Germline lookup yields CDR1 SEHNR and CDR2 FQNEAQ (reference sequence).

The chain has TRBV5-1 and TRBJ2-2; 7 bases map to TRBD1. V dropped 2 bases and J dropped 2; count of bases not matched to a gene: 12. The CDR3 is made up of 18 amino acids. Germline CDR1 is SGHRS and CDR2 is YFSETQ. In nucleotides, the CDR3 is TGCGCCAGCAGCTTCCTTACACCCGGGACAGACAACACCGGGGAGCTGTTTTTT. The encoded protein is CASSFLTPGTDNTGELFF.

This chain connects TRBV18 to TRBJ1-2, with unresolved D. The CDR3 is made up of 12 amino acids. V was clipped by 6 bases and J by 3 bases, with 8 bases between them. CDR1 is KGHSH, CDR2 LQKENI, per germline. CDR3 loop: CASSARDYGYTF. The CDR3, as DNA: TGTGCCAGCTCCGCGCGCGACTATGGCTACACCTTC.

The rearrangement uses TRBV5-1 and TRBJ1-2; possibly TRBD1 for D (6 bases). The V end lost 1 base, the J end lost 6 bases, and 10 bases lay between the germline ends. Looked up from germline, CDR1 is SGHRS and CDR2 is YFSETQ. The CDR3 covers 13 residues. The CDR3 DNA follows: TGCGCCAGCAGCTTGTCCCACAGGGATGGCTACACCTTC. It yields the protein CASSLSHRDGYTF. The whole variable domain, remainder taken from reference TRBV5-1 and TRBJ1-2, is KAGVTQTPRYLIKTRGQQVTLSCSPISGHRSVSWYQQTPGQGLQFLFEYFSETQRNKGNFPGRFSGRQFSNSRSEMNVSTLELGDSALYLCASSLSHRDGYTFGSGTRLTVV.

The CDR3 sequence: CASSPGGNTEAFF. The CDR3 bases are TGTGCCAGCAGCCCAGGGGGGAACACTGAAGCTTTCTTT. The rearrangement uses TRBV12-3 or TRBV12-4 and TRBJ1-1; 7 nucleotides line up with TRBD1. Unmatched junction bases numbered 2, after V lost 6 bases and J lost 1 base. This CDR3 region has 13 residues.

This rearrangement joins TRBV6-5 to TRBJ1-2; unclear D gene. The CDR3 is made up of 13 amino acids. V shed 6 bases and J shed 2 bases, with 10 bases lying between them. The germline gives CDR1 MNHEY, CDR2 SVGAGI. CDR3 region: CASRTRENYGYTF. In DNA form, the CDR3 reads TGTGCCAGCAGAACCCGGGAGAACTATGGCTACACCTTC.

V and J are TRBV7-9 and TRBJ2-2; unclear D gene. The CDR3 is 13 amino acids. V gave up 2 bases and J gave up 4 bases, with 5 bases separating them. CDR1 SEHNR and CDR2 FQNEAQ come from the germline V gene (reference sequence). The DNA of the CDR3 is TGTGCCAGCAGCTTAATGGCCACCGGGGAGCTGTTTTTT. It translates to CASSLMATGELFF.